This T cell receptor beta chain was observed in a study of graft-versus-host responses after intestinal transplantation. Of note for this clone: As yet, its antigen is unknown.

Germline V gene data show CDR1 as SGHDN and CDR2 as FVKESK. The J segment lost 2 bases and the V segment lost 0 bases, leaving 8 bases of the junction unmatched. CDR3 length: 17 residues. Only in-frame clones appear in the TCRdb table, and some are missing; sequencing was by immunoSEQ multiplex PCR. The sample shows some 62,000 clones, 90% to 95% of them seen only once. The material was unstimulated CD8+ T cells sorted from spleen or lymph node cells, obtained before transplant. The rearrangement uses TRBV14 and TRBJ2-3; 7 bases fit TRBD2. This sequence was found in a human donor who was the organ donor for an intestinal transplant. CDR3 region: CASSQDRTSAYTDTQYF. CDR3 sequence (DNA): TGTGCCAGCAGCCAAGATCGTACTAGCGCCTACACAGATACGCAGTATTTT.